A single sample is the source of the 14 T cell receptor beta chains below, sequenced in a study of blood T cell repertoires in COVID-19. Sequencing was performed with immunoSEQ multiplex PCR; in TCRdb, only in-frame clones are kept and a portion is missing. The sample gives some 280,000 clones, about 91% of which show up once; about 12% is in the top ten. Sequencing input: peripheral blood. All receptors derive from a woman aged 55-69 years with acute or convalescent COVID-19.

This rearrangement joins TRBV7-8 to TRBJ2-1; D might be TRBD1 (5 bases). V lost 5 bases and J lost 7, with 15 bases in between. The CDR3 contains 14 residues. Germline-derived CDR1 and CDR2 are SGHVS and FQNEAQ. The DNA for the CDR3 is TGTGCCAGCAGCGCAGGGAATTCCGCGAATGAGCAGTTCTTC. It codes for CASSAGNSANEQFF.

J is TRBJ1-5 and V is TRBV7-2, with 8 nucleotides matching TRBD1. This CDR3 region has 15 residues. J gave up 2 bases and V 5 bases, and 5 bases lay outside the gene matches. Germline V gene lookup returns CDR1 SGHTA and CDR2 FQGNSA. The CDR3 DNA follows: TGTGCCAGCAGCAGCCAGGGGGCAGGCAATCAGCCCCAGCATTTT. Amino acid sequence: CASSSQGAGNQPQHF.

This chain uses TRBV30 with TRBJ2-1, with D tentatively TRBD2 (6 bases). Germline CDR1 and CDR2: GTSNPN and SVGIG (reference sequence). The CDR3 contains 12 residues. The ends were cut back, 2 bases at V and 7 bases at J, with 9 bases in the middle. CDR3 residues: CAWSTSRNEQFF. The CDR3, as DNA: TGTGCCTGGAGTACTAGCAGGAATGAGCAGTTCTTC.

The rearrangement links TRBV7-9 to TRBJ1-2; D ambiguous. CDR3 size: 15 residues. Trimming removed 1 base from V and 1 base from J, with 10 bases in between. Looked up from germline, CDR1 is SEHNR and CDR2 is FQNEAQ (reference sequence). CDR3 loop: CASSLGGEGNYGYTF. The CDR3 DNA follows: TGTGCCAGCAGCTTAGGAGGCGAGGGTAACTATGGCTACACCTTC.

V gene TRBV28 combines with J gene TRBJ2-5; 11 bases line up with TRBD2. The CDR3 extends over 13 amino acids. The V gene end was trimmed by 5 bases and the J gene end by 5 bases; junction bases not matched to a gene: 1. Germline V lookup: CDR1 MDHEN, CDR2 SYDVKM. Here the CDR3 DNA reads TGTGCCAGCAGTGTAGCGGGAGGGGAGACCCAGTACTTC. It encodes CASSVAGGETQYF. Combining the CDR3 with reference TRBV28 and TRBJ2-5 gives the whole variable domain DVKVTQSSRYLVKRTGEKVFLECVQDMDHENMFWYRQDPGLGLRLIYFSYDVKMKEKGDIPEGYSVSREKKERFSLILESASTNQTSMYLCASSVAGGETQYFGPGTRLLVL.

The chain joins TRBV28 to TRBJ2-3; 7 bases agree with TRBD2. The CDR3 extends over 13 amino acids. Trimming cost V 6 bases and J 12 bases; bases outside gene matches: 12. Germline lookup yields CDR1 MDHEN and CDR2 SYDVKM. The CDR3 sequence: CASSRGLPEEQYF. CDR3 nucleotides: TGTGCCAGCAGCCGGGGACTACCCGAGGAACAGTATTTT. The full variable domain, completed using reference TRBV28 and TRBJ2-3, is DVKVTQSSRYLVKRTGEKVFLECVQDMDHENMFWYRQDPGLGLRLIYFSYDVKMKEKGDIPEGYSVSREKKERFSLILESASTNQTSMYLCASSRGLPEEQYFGPGTRLTVL.

The V gene is TRBV7-3, the J gene TRBJ2-5; D not resolved. The CDR3 spans 13 residues. V was pared by 0 bases and J by 5 bases, with 7 bases between. Germline assignment: CDR1 SGHTA and CDR2 FQGTGA. The CDR3 coding sequence is TGTGCCAGCAGCTTAACGATCGGGGAGACCCAGTACTTC. Translating it yields CASSLTIGETQYF.

The genes are TRBV3-1 (or the pseudogene TRBV3-2) and TRBJ2-3; 11 nucleotides line up with TRBD2. The germline V gene encodes CDR1 LGHDT and CDR2 YNNKEL (reference sequence). The CDR3 spans 15 residues. V trimming: 4 bases; J trimming: 1 base; junction bases outside the gene matches: 1. The CDR3 DNA reads as TGTGCCAGCAGCCTTAGCGGGGGGGGCACAGATACGCAGTATTTT. Residues: CASSLSGGGTDTQYF.

V gene TRBV4-1 combines with J gene TRBJ2-7; 10 bases are a match to TRBD2. The CDR3 loop spans 16 amino acids. Germline trimming cut 0 bases from V and 5 bases from J; bases unmatched to any gene: 7. Germline-derived CDR1 and CDR2 are MGHRA and YSYEKL. The CDR3 sequence: CASSQEVGLASHEQYF. The CDR3 DNA is TGCGCCAGCAGCCAAGAGGTGGGACTAGCGAGTCACGAGCAGTACTTC.

The V call is TRBV5-4, the J call TRBJ2-2; 9 nucleotides line up with TRBD2. The V gene's germline CDR1 is SGHNT and CDR2 YYREEE (reference sequence). J lost 5 bases, V lost 0 bases, and 2 bases had no gene match. This CDR3 spans 15 amino acids. The CDR3 nucleotides read TGTGCCAGCAGCTTGGTCGCGGGGGGGACCGGGGAGCTGTTTTTT. Protein: CASSLVAGGTGELFF. Variable domain in full (rest from reference TRBV5-4 and TRBJ2-2): ETGVTQSPTHLIKTRGQQVTLRCSSQSGHNTVSWYQQALGQGPQFIFQYYREEENGRGNFPPRFSGLQFPNYSSELNVNALELDDSALYLCASSLVAGGTGELFFGEGSRLTVL.

The rearrangement uses TRBV29-1 and TRBJ2-4, with D maybe TRBD2 (7 bases). Germline V gives CDR1 SQVTM, CDR2 ANQGSEA. This CDR3 contains 15 residues. Trimming left V 2 bases short and J 5 bases short, with 16 bases between. The CDR3 here is CSVEIGGGSQNIQYF. The DNA for the CDR3 is TGCAGCGTTGAAATTGGGGGGGGCTCCCAAAACATTCAGTACTTC.

For the CDR3, the DNA is TGTGCCAGCTCACCACGCGCTAGCGGGGGCTACAATGAGCAGTTCTTC. This codes for CASSPRASGGYNEQFF. This rearrangement joins TRBV18 to TRBJ2-1; 10 bases fit TRBD2. From germline, CDR1 is KGHSH and CDR2 LQKENI. The CDR3 consists of 16 residues. V lost 1 base to trimming and J lost 3 bases; unmatched junction nucleotides: 3.

The rearrangement uses TRBV4-1 and TRBJ1-2; D may be TRBD1 (6 bases). Germline CDR1 and CDR2: MGHRA and YSYEKL. Deletions cut 0 bases from V and 2 bases from J, with 16 bases between. This CDR3 region has 17 residues. The CDR3 DNA reads as TGCGCCAGCAGCCAAGATGTCAGCTACAGGGTAAACTATGGCTACACCTTC. Translated: CASSQDVSYRVNYGYTF.

This chain links TRBV28 with TRBJ2-7; TRBD1 matches at 7 bases. The CDR3 totals 13 residues. V was clipped by 7 bases and J by 5 bases; unmatched bases: 8. Germline V gives CDR1 MDHEN, CDR2 SYDVKM. CDR3 region: CASTQSGGHEQYF. In DNA, the CDR3 is TGTGCCAGCACCCAGTCAGGGGGTCACGAGCAGTACTTC.